The 20 T cell receptor beta chains in this list originate from one sample, sequenced in a study of regulatory T cells in long-lasting Graves disease (dated by TCRdb to 2020 to 2022). Libraries came from multiplex PCR. Sequencing instrument: Illumina HiSeq 4000. To build TCR beta libraries, CDR3 regions were amplified by Arm-PCR using iRepertoire HTBI primers. TCRdb applied fastp at Q25 and MiXCR to the public reads, then kept only in-frame beta chains. Duplicate CDR3 protein sequences are folded into a single record with the most common DNA and genes. This sample gives 350,000 to 550,000 distinct CDR3 sequences in total; 15% of them show up just once. In total, the top ten clones hold roughly 17% of the sample. What the time point label conveys for this sample: newly diagnosed GD, antithyroid drugs for less than 3 months. RNA was extracted from PBMCs in TRIzol for both TCR sequencing and RNA sequencing.

The sample also formed part of further work on T cells in Graves' hyperthyroidism and ophthalmopathy.

The sequences come from peripheral blood mononuclear cells (PBMCs), collected at new diagnosis, from a patient treated with antithyroid drugs. The source of these receptors is a woman aged 25 to 39 with Graves disease. Donor details come from another sample of the same person, matched by shared clones.

This clonotype was counted ten times or more. The V and J genes are TRBV5-1 and TRBJ2-1; D is unclear. Germline CDR1 is SGHRS and CDR2 is YFSETQ. The ends were cut back, 4 bases at V and 5 bases at J, with 10 bases in the middle. This CDR3 spans 13 amino acids. The CDR3 DNA sequence: TGCGCCAGCAGCCACAGACTGAACAATGAGCAGTTCTTC. It translates to CASSHRLNNEQFF.

Many counts were recorded for this clonotype. Germline is not matched at one junction end, which may reflect a read error. The chain links TRBV20-1 to TRBJ1-1; D is possibly TRBD1 (6 bases). CDR3 length: 15 residues. Germline V gene data show CDR1 as DFQATT and CDR2 as SNEGSKA (reference sequence). DNA of the CDR3: TGCAGTGCCTTTGGCGGAGCCAACCCAGGGGCTGAAGCCTTCTTT. Its translation: CSAFGGANPGAEAFF.

This clonotype showed up many times. The genes are TRBV28 and TRBJ2-5, with a tentative D call TRBD1 (5 bases). Trimming shortened V by 8 bases and J by 2 bases, and 12 bases separated the two germline ends. The CDR3 is 13 residues long. Germline CDR1 and CDR2: MDHEN and SYDVKM. For the CDR3, the DNA is TGTGCCAGCCTCAAGACAGCACAAGAGACCCAGTACTTC. This gives the protein CASLKTAQETQYF.

This clonotype occurred a few times. This sequence joins TRBV20-1 and TRBJ2-7, with D perhaps TRBD1 (5 bases). The germline gives CDR1 DFQATT, CDR2 SNEGSKA (reference sequence). This CDR3 is built from 15 residues. The germline V and J ends were trimmed by 1 base and 1 base, with 14 bases remaining between them. The chain's CDR3 is CSARALDSTSYEQYF. The CDR3, as DNA: TGCAGTGCTAGAGCCCTAGACAGTACGTCCTACGAGCAGTACTTC.

V and J are TRBV12-3 or TRBV12-4 and TRBJ2-1; D is undetermined. Trimming cost V 1 base and J 3 bases, with 7 bases left between them. The CDR3 length is 14 residues. In DNA, the CDR3 is TGTGCCAGCAGTTTAGAACTTCGCTACAATGAGCAGTTCTTC. Amino acids: CASSLELRYNEQFF.

This clonotype was observed a few times. Sequence at one end of the junction differs from germline and may be a read error. The J gene is TRBJ2-1, the V gene TRBV10-1; D is possibly TRBD1 or TRBD2 (5 bases each). The CDR3 consists of 15 residues. In germline, CDR1 is WNHNN, CDR2 SYGVQD (reference sequence). The CDR3 sequence is CVSSERGASYNEQFF. CDR3 bases: TGCGTCAGCAGTGAGAGGGGAGCGAGTTACAATGAGCAGTTCTTC.

This clonotype was observed a few times. The chain combines TRBV28 with TRBJ1-4, with D possibly TRBD1 on 5 matching bases. This CDR3 contains 15 residues. Trimming cost V 5 bases and J 4 bases, with 14 bases left between them. Germline CDR1 is MDHEN and CDR2 is SYDVKM. CDR3 loop: CASSPQGVGNEKLFF. CDR3 nucleotides: TGTGCCAGCAGTCCCCAAGGGGTGGGTAATGAAAAACTGTTTTTT.

This clonotype was recorded at least ten times. V gene TRBV12-3 or TRBV12-4 combines with J gene TRBJ2-7; 7 nucleotides match TRBD1. The CDR3 is made up of 13 amino acids. The V segment lost 8 bases and the J segment 1 base; nucleotides outside the gene matches: 5. In DNA form, the CDR3 reads TGTGCCAGCCTCCTCAGGGGGTCCTACGAGCAGTACTTC. This encodes CASLLRGSYEQYF.

This clonotype showed up many times. The rearrangement links TRBV19 to TRBJ1-1; weak D call: TRBD1 (5 bases). Germline V gene lookup returns CDR1 LNHDA and CDR2 SQIVND (reference sequence). CDR3 length: 15 residues. The V and J ends lost 7 bases and 4 bases respectively, with 19 bases between them. CDR3 nucleotides: TGTGCCAGTACCCGGATGGACACCCGGGCCACTGAAGCTTTCTTT. This codes for CASTRMDTRATEAFF.

This clonotype was observed many times. This rearrangement joins TRBV2 to TRBJ2-7, with D uncertain. The V end was cut by 6 bases, the J end by 2 bases, with 17 bases between. The CDR3 has 15 amino acids. Germline V gives CDR1 SNHLY, CDR2 FYNNEI. The CDR3 reads CASRPYRLKAYEQYF. As DNA, the CDR3 is TGTGCCAGCAGGCCCTACAGACTTAAAGCCTACGAGCAGTACTTC.

In this sample, this clonotype turned up a few times. The chain couples TRBV28 to TRBJ2-6; 9 nucleotides match TRBD1. CDR3 length equals 20 residues. In germline, CDR1 is MDHEN, CDR2 SYDVKM. V gave up 3 bases and J gave up 0 bases; unmatched junction bases: 12. The CDR3 DNA is TGTGCCAGCAGTTTGTGGCGACAGGGGGAAGATTTCTCTGGGGCCAACGTCCTGACTTTC. Its protein is CASSLWRQGEDFSGANVLTF.

As concerns this clonotype: Just one base apart from a much larger clone, this may be a read error. The genes are TRBV27 and TRBJ2-7; 7 bases are a match to TRBD1. The CDR3 consists of 14 residues. The V gene end was trimmed by 5 bases and the J gene end by 1 base; junction bases not matched to a gene: 5. Germline values: CDR1 MNHEY, CDR2 SMNVEV (reference sequence). The DNA of the CDR3 is TGTGCCAGCAGTCCGGAGACAGGGTCCTACGAGCAGTACGTC. Translating it yields CASSPETGSYEQYV.

The J gene is TRBJ2-3, the V gene TRBV2; 8 nucleotides align to TRBD1. The CDR3 totals 15 residues. V lost 1 base, J lost 2 bases, and 2 bases stayed unmatched. Germline V gene data show CDR1 as SNHLY and CDR2 as FYNNEI. The CDR3 DNA sequence: TGTGCCAGCAGTGAAGACAGGGGGTCCACAGATACGCAGTATTTT. Translating gives CASSEDRGSTDTQYF.

This clonotype was seen ten or more times. The rearrangement links TRBV6-1 to TRBJ2-1; 8 bases fit TRBD1. Unmatched junction bases numbered 10, after V lost 6 bases and J lost 6 bases. In germline, CDR1 is MNHNS, CDR2 SASEGT. The CDR3 sequence is 15 residues long. The chain's CDR3 is CASSRPGGPSNEQFF. CDR3 nucleotide sequence: TGTGCCAGCAGCCGGCCAGGGGGCCCTTCCAATGAGCAGTTCTTC.

DNA of the CDR3: TGCGCCAGCAGCGTGGGGGGACAGAACCTTAATTCACCCCTCCACTTT. Its translation: CASSVGGQNLNSPLHF. The chain joins TRBV5-1 to TRBJ1-6; TRBD1 agrees at 7 bases. Germline assignment: CDR1 SGHRS and CDR2 YFSETQ. This CDR3 spans 16 amino acids. V lost 4 bases to trimming and J lost 6 bases; unmatched junction nucleotides: 10.

This clonotype was picked up a small number of times. The rearrangement uses TRBV11-2 and TRBJ2-4; the D gene is possibly TRBD2 (6 bases). The length of the CDR3 is 16 residues. Germline V lookup: CDR1 SGHAT, CDR2 FQNNGV. V was cut by 5 bases and J by 0 bases, with 14 bases left in between. The CDR3 here is CASSPGGVLAKNIQYF. CDR3 nucleotide sequence: TGTGCCAGCAGCCCGGGCGGGGTTCTAGCCAAAAACATTCAGTACTTC. Variable domain in full (rest from reference TRBV11-2 and TRBJ2-4): EAGVAQSPRYKIIEKRQSVAFWCNPISGHATLYWYQQILGQGPKLLIQFQNNGVVDDSQLPKDRFSAERLKGVDSTLKIQPAKLEDSAVYLCASSPGGVLAKNIQYFGAGTRLSVL.

This clonotype was seen many times. The genes are TRBV5-1 and TRBJ2-7; a possible D gene is TRBD2 (5 bases). V lost 2 bases and J 0 bases, leaving 12 bases between the germline ends. CDR1 and CDR2 (germline): SGHRS, YFSETQ. CDR3 size: 15 residues. The CDR3 region has the DNA TGCGCCAGCAGCTTAGGGTTTGGGAGCTCCTACGAGCAGTACTTC. Translation: CASSLGFGSSYEQYF.

This clonotype was recorded a few times. The germline gene is not matched at one end of the junction; a read error may be the cause. The V call is TRBV12-3 or TRBV12-4, the J call TRBJ1-2; perhaps TRBD1 as D (5 bases). CDR3 size: 13 residues. CDR3 region: CAGRPQASRGYTF. The DNA of the CDR3 is TGTGCCGGCAGACCACAGGCCTCGAGGGGCTACACCTTC.

This clonotype was counted many times. The chain joins TRBV20-1 to TRBJ2-7; 9 bases agree with TRBD1. Germline V gene data show CDR1 as DFQATT and CDR2 as SNEGSKA (reference sequence). After removal of 3 bases from V and 6 bases from J, the junction contained 9 bases not matched to a gene. This CDR3 contains 14 residues. In nucleotides, the CDR3 is TGCAGTGCTAGGGAAGACAGGGGGGTTGGCGAGCAGTACTTC. Translated, it gives CSAREDRGVGEQYF.

This clonotype appeared many times. The chain employs TRBV6-1 and TRBJ1-1; unclear D gene. This CDR3 has 12 amino acids. Per the germline V gene, CDR1 is MNHNS and CDR2 is SASEGT. The ends were cut back, 7 bases at V and 5 bases at J, with 11 bases in the middle. CDR3 sequence: CASKGFYTEAFF. CDR3 DNA: TGTGCCAGCAAAGGGTTTTATACTGAAGCTTTCTTT.